This paragraph covers one T cell receptor (beta chain) sequence. There is no known antigen for this receptor. No per-base quality is available; no much larger clone lies one base away. Tumor libraries used mostly 4 to 6 ug of input genomic DNA for survey sequencing, with two replicates per sample. TCRbeta libraries were prepared with the immunoSEQ hsTCRbeta kit according to the manufacturer's instructions. Sequencing of the completed libraries took place using an Illumina NovaSeq 6000 S4 flow cell after they had been pooled to around 2.7 nM. Regarding the original processing steps: Raw data preprocessing and quality control were performed with the immunoSEQ Analyzer. The analysis was restricted to productive rearrangements, with each unique CDR3 amino acid sequence defining a clonotype. Repertoire clonality was estimated as the Gini-Simpson index, computed with the R package tcR. Gini indices were compared with Student's t test, and associations with tumor size change were assessed by Pearson correlation. TCRdb mirrors the immuneACCESS table, restricted to in-frame sequences. Some clones are absent from its copies; in checked studies, under half trace to an unresolved V gene, and the reason for the others is unknown. V, J and clone size are taken as reported in that table, and D and trimming were inferred from the DNA itself. For this sample the table gives around 10,000 clones, of which 55% to 65% were detected only once. The ten top clones hold around 8% of the sample.

The germline V gene yields KGHSH for CDR1 and LQKENI for CDR2. Between the V and J ends, shortened by 5 bases and 4 bases respectively, the junction contains 11 bases. Including the terminal cysteine and phenylalanine, the CDR3 comprises 13 residues. The DNA shown is the 39-base CDR3, in frame from base 1. Explained via the paper, the time point label denotes: after neoadjuvant nivolumab, at surgical resection. None of the patients had received prior systemic or radiation treatment, and all were newly diagnosed with stage II-IVA oral cavity squamous cell carcinoma. The cohort consisted of patients with HPV-negative, locally advanced oral cavity squamous cell carcinoma. The samples were drawn from a longitudinal correlative study tied to a single-arm phase II trial testing neoadjuvant nivolumab in oral cavity squamous cell carcinoma. Genomic DNA-based TCRbeta sequencing was performed on subject-matched pre- and post-treatment PBMCs and tumors from three responders and three non-responders. Genomic DNA was isolated from tumor tissue using the Maxwell RSC DNA from Tissue kit.

This sample is drawn from a study of neoadjuvant anti-PD-1 for oral cavity cancer (dated by TCRdb to the early 2020s). The study in broad terms: Before undergoing curative-intent surgical resection, most patients got three to four biweekly nivolumab doses at 3 mg/kg. For patients who did not progress, a fourth nivolumab dose was given around day 43, followed by definitive surgical resection on days 50-56. Under RECIST 1.1, patients with complete response, partial response or stable disease were classed as responders, and patients with progression were classed as non-responders. The parent correlative cohort had eleven to twelve patients and a response rate of over 25%. Study-wide conclusions, independent of this receptor: Higher pretreatment blood Treg/Th17 ratios correlated with both higher pretreatment blood TCRbeta clonality and lower post-treatment tumor TCRbeta clonality. The TCR analyses had only a few patients in each response group, and the authors called for validation in larger cohorts. Greater tumor shrinkage was correlated with larger post-treatment sizes of preexisting intratumoral clones, suggesting that expansion of preexisting clones contributed to response.

The V gene is TRBV18 and the J gene is TRBJ1-2; no D gene can be assigned with confidence. Specimen: tumor tissue, collected after nivolumab (anti-PD-1) treatment. This TCR derives from a person between 40 and 79 years old with oral cavity squamous cell carcinoma. The bases read TGTGCCAGCTCAGGGCCAGACCCCTATGGCTACACCTTC. It encodes CASSGPDPYGYTF.